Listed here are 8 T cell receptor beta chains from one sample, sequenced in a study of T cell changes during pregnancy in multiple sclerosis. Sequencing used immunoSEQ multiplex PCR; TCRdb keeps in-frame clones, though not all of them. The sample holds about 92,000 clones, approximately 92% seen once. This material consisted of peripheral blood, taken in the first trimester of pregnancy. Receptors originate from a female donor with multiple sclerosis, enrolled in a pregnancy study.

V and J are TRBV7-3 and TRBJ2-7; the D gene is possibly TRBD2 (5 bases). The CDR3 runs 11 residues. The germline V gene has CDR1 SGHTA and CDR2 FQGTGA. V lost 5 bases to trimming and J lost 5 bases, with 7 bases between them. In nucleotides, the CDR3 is TGTGCCAGCAGCGACTATGACGAGCAGTACTTC. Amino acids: CASSDYDEQYF.

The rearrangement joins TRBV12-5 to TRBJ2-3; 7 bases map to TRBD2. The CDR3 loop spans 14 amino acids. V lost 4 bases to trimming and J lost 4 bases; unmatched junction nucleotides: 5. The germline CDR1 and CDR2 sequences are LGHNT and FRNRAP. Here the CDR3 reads CASGWRETADTQYF. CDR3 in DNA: TGTGCTAGTGGTTGGCGGGAGACAGCAGATACGCAGTATTTT.

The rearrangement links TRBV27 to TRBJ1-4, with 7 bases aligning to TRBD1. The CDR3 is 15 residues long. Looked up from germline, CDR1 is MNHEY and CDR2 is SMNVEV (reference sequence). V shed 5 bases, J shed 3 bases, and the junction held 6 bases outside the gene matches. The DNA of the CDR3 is TGTGCCAGCAGTCGTTACCAGGGGGCTAATGAAAAACTGTTTTTT. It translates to CASSRYQGANEKLFF.

The CDR3, as DNA: TGTGCCAGCAGCGTAGGGGCAGGGGCTAGCTACGAGCAGTACTTC. This gives the protein CASSVGAGASYEQYF. The chain has TRBV9 and TRBJ2-7, with D perhaps TRBD1 (6 bases). Germline lookup yields CDR1 SGDLS and CDR2 YYNGEE. Trimming cost V 0 bases and J 3 bases, with 13 bases left between them. The CDR3 covers 15 residues.

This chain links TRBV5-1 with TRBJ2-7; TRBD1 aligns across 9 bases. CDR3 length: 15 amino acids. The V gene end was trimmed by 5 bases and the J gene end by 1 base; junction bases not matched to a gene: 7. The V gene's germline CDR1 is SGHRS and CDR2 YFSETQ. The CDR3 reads CASRPDRGKSYEQYF. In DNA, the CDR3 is TGCGCCAGCAGACCGGACAGGGGAAAGTCCTACGAGCAGTACTTC.

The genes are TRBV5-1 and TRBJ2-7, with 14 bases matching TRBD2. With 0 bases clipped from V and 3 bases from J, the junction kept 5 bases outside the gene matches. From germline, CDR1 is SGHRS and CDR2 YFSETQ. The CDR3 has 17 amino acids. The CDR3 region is CASSLATGTSGSYEQYF. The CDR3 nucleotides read TGCGCCAGCAGCTTGGCCACCGGGACTAGCGGGAGCTACGAGCAGTACTTC.

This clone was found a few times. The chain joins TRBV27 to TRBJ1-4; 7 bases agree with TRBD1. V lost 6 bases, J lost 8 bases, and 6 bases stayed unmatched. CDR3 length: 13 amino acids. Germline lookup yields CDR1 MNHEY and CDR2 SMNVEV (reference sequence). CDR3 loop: CASRRTGGEKLFF. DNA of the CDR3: TGTGCCAGCAGGAGGACAGGAGGAGAAAAACTGTTTTTT.

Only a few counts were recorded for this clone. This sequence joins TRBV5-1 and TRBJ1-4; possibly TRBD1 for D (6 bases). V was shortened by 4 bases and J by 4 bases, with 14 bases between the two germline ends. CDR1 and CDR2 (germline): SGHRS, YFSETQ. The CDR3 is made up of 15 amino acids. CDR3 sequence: CASSVAGADNEKLFF. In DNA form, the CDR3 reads TGCGCCAGCAGCGTGGCAGGGGCCGATAATGAAAAACTGTTTTTT.